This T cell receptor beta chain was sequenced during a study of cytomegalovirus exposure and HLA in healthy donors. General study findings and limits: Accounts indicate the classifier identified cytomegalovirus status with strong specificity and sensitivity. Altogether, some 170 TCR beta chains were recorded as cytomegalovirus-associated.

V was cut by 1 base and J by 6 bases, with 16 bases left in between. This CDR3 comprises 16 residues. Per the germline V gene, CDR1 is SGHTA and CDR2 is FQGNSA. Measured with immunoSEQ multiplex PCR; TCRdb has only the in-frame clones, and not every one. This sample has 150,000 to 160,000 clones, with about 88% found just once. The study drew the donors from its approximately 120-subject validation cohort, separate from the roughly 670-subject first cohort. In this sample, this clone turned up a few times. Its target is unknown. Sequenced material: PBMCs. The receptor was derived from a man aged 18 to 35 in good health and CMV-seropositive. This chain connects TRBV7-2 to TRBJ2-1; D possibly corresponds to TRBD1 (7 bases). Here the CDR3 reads CASSLEQGGLGNEQFF. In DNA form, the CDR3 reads TGTGCCAGCAGCTTAGAGCAGGGGGGATTGGGCAATGAGCAGTTCTTC.